One sample yielded the 20 T cell receptor beta chains listed below, sequenced in a study of blood T cell repertoires in COVID-19. This table comes from immunoSEQ multiplex PCR, and its TCRdb copy is limited to in-frame clones, with some not included. The data hold some 150,000 clones, with roughly 87% observed a single time. What was sequenced was peripheral blood. The receptors were sampled from a woman between 50 and 59 years old with acute or convalescent COVID-19.

The J gene is TRBJ1-4, the V gene TRBV28, with 7 bases that match TRBD1. The germline V gene encodes CDR1 MDHEN and CDR2 SYDVKM. The CDR3 is made up of 13 amino acids. The ends lost 7 bases at V and 3 bases at J; junction bases unmatched: 2. The CDR3 is CASKGAANEKLFF. DNA of the CDR3: TGTGCCAGCAAGGGGGCGGCTAATGAAAAACTGTTTTTT.

The chain carries TRBV19 and TRBJ1-5; TRBD1 aligns across 7 bases. Germline CDR1 is LNHDA and CDR2 is SQIVND (reference sequence). The CDR3 has 15 residues. The J segment lost 9 bases and the V segment lost 3 bases, leaving 11 bases of the junction unmatched. This chain's CDR3 is CASSMTRQGFMPQHF. DNA of the CDR3: TGTGCCAGTAGTATGACCAGACAGGGTTTTATGCCCCAGCATTTT.

The rearrangement uses TRBV30 and TRBJ2-7; perhaps TRBD1 as D (6 bases). The length of the CDR3 is 15 residues. Germline V lookup: CDR1 GTSNPN, CDR2 SVGIG (reference sequence). The V end was cut by 3 bases, the J end by 1 base, with 16 bases between. CDR3 loop: CAWRALTGPSYEQYF. DNA for the CDR3: TGTGCCTGGAGGGCCCTGACAGGCCCATCCTACGAGCAGTACTTC.

The chain's CDR3 is CASRDRGASFYGYTF. As DNA, the CDR3 is TGTGCCAGCAGGGACAGGGGGGCGTCCTTTTATGGCTACACCTTC. This rearrangement joins TRBV2 to TRBJ1-2; 10 bases agree with TRBD1. This CDR3 comprises 15 residues. CDR1 SNHLY and CDR2 FYNNEI come from the germline V gene. The junction had 9 bases not matched to a gene; V was cut back by 6 bases and J by 5 bases.

This chain joins TRBV19 and TRBJ1-1, with D hard to call. The V gene's germline CDR1 is LNHDA and CDR2 SQIVND (reference sequence). The CDR3 extends over 14 amino acids. Trimming left V 3 bases short and J 3 bases short, with 11 bases between. The CDR3: CASSIGDGDTEAFF. DNA of the CDR3: TGTGCCAGTAGTATCGGGGATGGGGACACTGAAGCTTTCTTT. The whole variable domain, filled in from reference TRBV19 and TRBJ1-1, reads DGGITQSPKYLFRKEGQNVTLSCEQNLNHDAMYWYRQDPGQGLRLIYYSQIVNDFQKGDIAEGYSVSREKKESFPLTVTSAQKNPTAFYLCASSIGDGDTEAFFGQGTRLTVV.

The V and J genes are TRBV11-2 and TRBJ1-2; weak D call: TRBD1 (6 bases). V was shortened by 0 bases and J by 4 bases, with 12 bases between the two germline ends. CDR1 and CDR2 from the germline V gene are SGHAT and FQNNGV. The length of the CDR3 is 15 residues. The CDR3 bases are TGTGCCAGCAGCTTAGAACGCCAAGGGGGCTATGGCTACACCTTC. It specifies CASSLERQGGYGYTF.

V and J are TRBV5-4 and TRBJ2-3; 12 bases line up with TRBD2. CDR3 size: 16 residues. Germline V gives CDR1 SGHNT, CDR2 YYREEE (reference sequence). The V gene end was trimmed by 4 bases and the J gene end by 5 bases; junction bases not matched to a gene: 8. The CDR3 loop reads CASSLPLAGGRDTQYF. As DNA, the CDR3 is TGTGCCAGCAGCCTTCCTCTAGCGGGGGGGAGAGATACGCAGTATTTT.

The V call is TRBV24-1, the J call TRBJ2-7; TRBD1 agrees at 7 bases. The trim removed 3 bases at V and 0 bases at J, leaving 4 bases unmatched. CDR1 and CDR2 from the germline V gene are KGHDR and SFDVKD. The CDR3 has 15 residues. The CDR3 nucleotides are TGTGCCACCAGTGATCGGACAGGTAGCTCCTACGAGCAGTACTTC. It yields the protein CATSDRTGSSYEQYF.

The rearrangement links TRBV19 to TRBJ1-5; 7 bases fit TRBD1. Per the germline V gene, CDR1 is LNHDA and CDR2 is SQIVND (reference sequence). With V trimmed by 9 bases and J by 2 bases, 13 bases remained unmatched. CDR3 length: 16 amino acids. In nucleotides, the CDR3 is TGTGCCAGCCAGAGAGACAGGGAGATGGGCAATCAGCCCCAGCATTTT. Its protein is CASQRDREMGNQPQHF. The full variable domain, completed using reference TRBV19 and TRBJ1-5, is DGGITQSPKYLFRKEGQNVTLSCEQNLNHDAMYWYRQDPGQGLRLIYYSQIVNDFQKGDIAEGYSVSREKKESFPLTVTSAQKNPTAFYLCASQRDREMGNQPQHFGDGTRLSIL.

CDR3: CASSLGQGAEYGYTF. CDR3 nucleotide sequence: TGTGCCAGCAGCTTAGGTCAGGGGGCAGAGTATGGCTACACCTTC. J is TRBJ1-2 and V is TRBV7-9; TRBD1 matches 8 bases. Germline values: CDR1 SEHNR, CDR2 FQNEAQ (reference sequence). This CDR3 has 15 residues. The ends lost 1 base at V and 5 bases at J; junction bases unmatched: 6.

The chain links TRBV6-5 to TRBJ1-5, with a weak D call TRBD1 (6 bases). V was shortened by 2 bases and J by 5 bases, with 13 bases between the two germline ends. This CDR3 spans 15 amino acids. The germline gives CDR1 MNHEY, CDR2 SVGAGI. The CDR3 DNA is TGTGCCAGCAGTTACAGTGGACAGAGAGATCAGCCCCAGCATTTT. This encodes CASSYSGQRDQPQHF.

This clone showed up just once. V usage is TRBV19 and J usage is TRBJ2-7; D gene ambiguous. Trimming took 5 bases from V and 5 from J, leaving 16 bases between them. This CDR3 spans 14 amino acids. CDR1 LNHDA and CDR2 SQIVND come from the germline V gene (reference sequence). The chain's CDR3 is CASSRSQNLNEQYF. DNA for the CDR3: TGTGCCAGTAGTCGATCACAGAACCTCAACGAGCAGTACTTC.

This clone was observed a few times. The same CDR3 arises from other DNA sequences in this sample as well. This chain joins TRBV3-1 (or the pseudogene TRBV3-2) and TRBJ1-5; D might be TRBD1 (5 bases). This CDR3 region has 16 residues. Germline CDR1 LGHDT, CDR2 YNNKEL (reference sequence). V was cut by 0 bases and J by 1 base, with 10 bases left in between. The CDR3, as DNA: TGTGCCAGCAGCCAAGATGGGGGAGGAAGCAATCAGCCCCAGCATTTT. Protein: CASSQDGGGSNQPQHF.

This chain connects TRBV6-4 to TRBJ2-3; TRBD1 might be the D (6 bases). The CDR3 consists of 13 residues. Germline values: CDR1 MRHNA, CDR2 SNTAGT. V dropped 4 bases and J dropped 2 bases, with 7 bases sitting between them. The CDR3 nucleotides read TGTGCCAGCAGTGGACAGGCCACAGATACGCAGTATTTT. Translating gives CASSGQATDTQYF.

J is TRBJ2-1 and V is TRBV2; 7 bases are shared with TRBD1. After removal of 8 bases from V and 4 bases from J, the junction contained 17 bases not matched to a gene. This CDR3 is 17 amino acids long. From germline, CDR1 is SNHLY and CDR2 FYNNEI. In DNA form, the CDR3 reads TGTGCCAGCTCTGTACCCATCCGGGACAGCGGATACAATGAGCAGTTCTTC. It specifies CASSVPIRDSGYNEQFF.

The rearrangement joins TRBV24-1 to TRBJ1-5; TRBD1 matches at 7 bases. The V gene end was trimmed by 12 bases and the J gene end by 5 bases; junction bases not matched to a gene: 6. The length of the CDR3 is 12 residues. Germline V CDR1 and CDR2: KGHDR, SFDVKD. CDR3 sequence (DNA): TGTGCCGCCAACCAGGGGGATCAGCCCCAGCATTTT. This translates into CAANQGDQPQHF.

The V gene is TRBV2, the J gene TRBJ2-3, with 10 bases matching TRBD2. Trimming cost V 6 bases and J 2 bases; bases outside gene matches: 8. Germline CDR1 SNHLY, CDR2 FYNNEI. The CDR3 is made up of 16 amino acids. The CDR3 DNA is TGTGCCAGCAGCGGATGGACTAGCGGAGCCACAGATACGCAGTATTTT. Its translation is CASSGWTSGATDTQYF.

The chain carries TRBV7-2 and TRBJ1-2; D is unclear. The V gene's germline CDR1 is SGHTA and CDR2 FQGNSA. The V gene lost 4 bases and the J gene lost 4 bases, with 16 bases spanning the gap. The length of the CDR3 is 15 residues. CDR3 in amino acids: CASSSRNVGPYGYTF. Written as DNA, the CDR3 is TGTGCCAGCAGCTCAAGAAACGTTGGCCCCTATGGCTACACCTTC. The full variable domain, rest sourced from reference TRBV7-2 and TRBJ1-2, is GAGVSQSPSNKVTEKGKDVELRCDPISGHTALYWYRQSLGQGLEFLIYFQGNSAPDKSGLPSDRFSAERTGGSVSTLTIQRTQQEDSAVYLCASSSRNVGPYGYTFGSGTRLTVV.

The V gene is TRBV5-1, the J gene TRBJ2-2; 8 bases are a match to TRBD1. Germline loops: CDR1 SGHRS, CDR2 YFSETQ. The trim removed 3 bases at V and 1 base at J, leaving 8 bases unmatched. CDR3 length equals 17 residues. CDR3 amino acids: CASSWALDRGNTGELFF. CDR3 in DNA: TGCGCCAGCAGCTGGGCCCTCGACAGGGGGAACACCGGGGAGCTGTTTTTT.

This clone appeared once. This rearrangement joins TRBV11-2 to TRBJ1-1, with D perhaps TRBD1 (6 bases). The germline V gene encodes CDR1 SGHAT and CDR2 FQNNGV. V lost 1 base, J lost 1 base, and 19 bases lay in between. This CDR3 has 18 amino acids. The DNA of the CDR3 is TGTGCCAGCAGCTTAGGATGGGGCAGGGGAGCTAGGAACACTGAAGCTTTCTTT. It encodes CASSLGWGRGARNTEAFF.